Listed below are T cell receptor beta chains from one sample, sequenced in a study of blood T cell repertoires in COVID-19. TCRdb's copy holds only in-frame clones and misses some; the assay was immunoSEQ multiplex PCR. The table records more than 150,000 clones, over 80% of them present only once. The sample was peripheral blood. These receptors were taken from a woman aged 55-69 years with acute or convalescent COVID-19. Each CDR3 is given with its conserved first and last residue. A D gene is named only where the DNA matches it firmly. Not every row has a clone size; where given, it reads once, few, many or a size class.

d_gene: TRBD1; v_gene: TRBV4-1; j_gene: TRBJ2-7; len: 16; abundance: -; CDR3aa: CASSQGGQGISYEQYF; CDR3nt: TGCGCCAGCAGCCAAGGGGGACAGGGAATCTCCTACGAGCAGTACTTC
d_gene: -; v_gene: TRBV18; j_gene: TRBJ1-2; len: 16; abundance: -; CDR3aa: CASSPHPRGKGYGYTF; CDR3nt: TGTGCCAGCTCACCACACCCCAGGGGCAAAGGCTATGGCTACACCTTC
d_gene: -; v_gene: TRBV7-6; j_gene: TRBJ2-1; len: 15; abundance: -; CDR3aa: CASTPSTSSYNEQFF; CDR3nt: TGTGCCAGCACACCAAGTACCAGCTCCTACAATGAGCAGTTCTTC
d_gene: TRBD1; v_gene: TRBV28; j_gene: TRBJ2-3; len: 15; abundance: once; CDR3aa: CASSLGTGGTDTQYF; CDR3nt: TGTGCCAGCAGTTTGGGGACAGGGGGCACAGATACGCAGTATTTT
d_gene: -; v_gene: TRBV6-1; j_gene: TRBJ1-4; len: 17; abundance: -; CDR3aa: CASSDGGPFATNEKLFF; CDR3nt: TGTGCCAGCAGTGACGGAGGGCCTTTTGCAACTAATGAAAAACTGTTTTTT
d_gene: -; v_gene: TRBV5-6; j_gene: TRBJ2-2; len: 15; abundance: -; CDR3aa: CASSLMRENTGELFF; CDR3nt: TGTGCCAGCAGCTTGATGCGGGAGAACACCGGGGAGCTGTTTTTT
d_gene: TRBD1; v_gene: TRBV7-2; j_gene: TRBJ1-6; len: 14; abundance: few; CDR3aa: CASNIGGAVSPLHF; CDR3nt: TGTGCCAGCAACATAGGGGGCGCGGTTTCACCCCTCCACTTT
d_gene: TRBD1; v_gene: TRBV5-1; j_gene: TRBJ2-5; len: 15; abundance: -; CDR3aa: CASSLSTGDQETQYF; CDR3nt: TGCGCCAGCAGCTTATCAACAGGGGATCAAGAGACCCAGTACTTC
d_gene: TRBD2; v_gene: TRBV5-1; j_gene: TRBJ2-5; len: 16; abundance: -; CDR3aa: CASSSSLTSLQETQYF; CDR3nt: TGCGCCAGCAGCTCATCCCTGACTAGCCTCCAAGAGACCCAGTACTTC
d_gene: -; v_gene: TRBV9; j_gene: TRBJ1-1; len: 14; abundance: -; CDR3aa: CASSANWGGTEAFF; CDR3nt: TGTGCCAGCAGCGCTAACTGGGGGGGGACTGAAGCTTTCTTT
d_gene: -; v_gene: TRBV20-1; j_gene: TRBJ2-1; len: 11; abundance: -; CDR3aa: CSAPTYNEQFF; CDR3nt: TGCAGTGCTCCCACTTACAATGAGCAGTTCTTC
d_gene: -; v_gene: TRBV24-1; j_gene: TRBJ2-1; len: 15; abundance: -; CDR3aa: CATSDTGIDRNEQFF; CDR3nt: TGTGCCACCAGTGATACAGGGATAGATCGGAATGAGCAGTTCTTC
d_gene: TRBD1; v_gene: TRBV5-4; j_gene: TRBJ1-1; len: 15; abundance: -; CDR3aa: CASSRSGTVNTEAFF; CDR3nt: TGTGCCAGCAGCAGATCCGGGACAGTGAACACTGAAGCTTTCTTT
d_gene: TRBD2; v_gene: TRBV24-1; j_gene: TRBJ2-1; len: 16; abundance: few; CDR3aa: CATSDLRAGAYNEQFF; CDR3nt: TGTGCCACCAGTGATTTGAGGGCGGGGGCCTACAATGAGCAGTTCTTC
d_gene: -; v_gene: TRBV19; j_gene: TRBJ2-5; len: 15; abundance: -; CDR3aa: CASSRIQGRGETQYF; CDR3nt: TGTGCCAGTAGTAGAATACAGGGAAGGGGAGAGACCCAGTACTTC
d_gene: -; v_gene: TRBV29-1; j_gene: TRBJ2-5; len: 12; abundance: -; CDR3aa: CSVGQNQETQYF; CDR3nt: TGCAGCGTTGGACAGAACCAAGAGACCCAGTACTTC
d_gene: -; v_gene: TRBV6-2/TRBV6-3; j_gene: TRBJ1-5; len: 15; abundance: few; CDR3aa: CASSFGQLDIQPQHF; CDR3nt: TGTGCCAGCAGTTTCGGACAGCTCGATATTCAGCCCCAGCATTTT
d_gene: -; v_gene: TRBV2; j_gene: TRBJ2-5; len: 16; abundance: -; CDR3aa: CASLSYRDSDQETQYF; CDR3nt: TGTGCCAGCCTATCCTACCGGGACTCAGATCAAGAGACCCAGTACTTC
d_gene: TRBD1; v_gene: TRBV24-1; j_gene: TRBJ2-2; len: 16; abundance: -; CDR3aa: CATSAPDRGRTGELFF; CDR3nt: TGTGCCACCAGTGCTCCGGACAGGGGGCGGACCGGGGAGCTGTTTTTT
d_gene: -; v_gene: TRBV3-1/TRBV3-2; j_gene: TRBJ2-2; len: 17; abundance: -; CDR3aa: CASSQDETGPNTGELFF; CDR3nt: TGTGCCAGCAGCCAAGATGAAACAGGACCGAACACCGGGGAGCTGTTTTTT
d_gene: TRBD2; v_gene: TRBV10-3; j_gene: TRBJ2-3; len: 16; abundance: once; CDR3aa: CAISGSSGGTTDTQYF; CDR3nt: TGTGCCATCAGTGGTTCTAGCGGGGGAACCACAGATACGCAGTATTTT
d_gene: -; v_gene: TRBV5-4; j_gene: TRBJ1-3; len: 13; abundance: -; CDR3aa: CASSFKGWDTIYF; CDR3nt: TGTGCCAGCAGCTTCAAGGGGTGGGACACCATATATTTT
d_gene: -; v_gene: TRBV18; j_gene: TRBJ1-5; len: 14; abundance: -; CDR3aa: CASSQGESNQPQHF; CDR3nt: TGTGCCAGCTCACAGGGGGAAAGCAATCAGCCCCAGCATTTT
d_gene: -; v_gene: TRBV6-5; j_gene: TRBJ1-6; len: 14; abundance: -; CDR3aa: CASSSSRASSPLHF; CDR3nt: TGTGCCAGCAGCTCCTCCAGGGCAAGTTCACCCCTCCACTTT
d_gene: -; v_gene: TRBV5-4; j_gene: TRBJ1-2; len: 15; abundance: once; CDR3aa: CASSFGHRRNYGYTF; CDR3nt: TGTGCCAGCAGCTTCGGTCACAGGCGAAACTATGGCTACACCTTC
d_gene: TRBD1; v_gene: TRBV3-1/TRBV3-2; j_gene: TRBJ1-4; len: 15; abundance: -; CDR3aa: CASSQVRDRGLKLFF; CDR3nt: TGTGCCAGCAGCCAAGTCCGGGACAGGGGTTTAAAACTGTTTTTT
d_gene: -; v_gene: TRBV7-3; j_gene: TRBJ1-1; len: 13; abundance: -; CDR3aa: CASSARMNTEAFF; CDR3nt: TGTGCCAGCAGCGCGCGGATGAACACTGAAGCTTTCTTT
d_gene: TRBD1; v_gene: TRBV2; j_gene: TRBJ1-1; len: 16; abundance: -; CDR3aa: CASSEGKGQYNTEAFF; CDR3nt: TGTGCCAGCAGCGAGGGTAAGGGACAGTACAACACTGAAGCTTTCTTT
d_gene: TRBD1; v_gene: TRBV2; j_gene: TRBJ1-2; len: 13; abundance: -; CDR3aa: CASRWTGDYGYTF; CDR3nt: TGTGCCAGCAGGTGGACAGGGGACTATGGCTACACCTTC
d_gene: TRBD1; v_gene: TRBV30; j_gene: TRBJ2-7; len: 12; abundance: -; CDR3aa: CAWGDSSYEQYF; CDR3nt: TGTGCCTGGGGGGACAGCTCCTACGAGCAGTACTTC
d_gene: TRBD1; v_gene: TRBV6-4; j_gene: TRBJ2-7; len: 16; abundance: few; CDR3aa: CASSDPRQGVVYEQYF; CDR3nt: TGTGCCAGCAGTGACCCCCGACAGGGCGTTGTCTACGAGCAGTACTTC
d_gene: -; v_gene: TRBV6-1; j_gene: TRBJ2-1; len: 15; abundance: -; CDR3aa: CASSDVRSSYNEQFF; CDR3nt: TGTGCCAGCAGTGACGTTAGGAGCTCCTACAATGAGCAGTTCTTC
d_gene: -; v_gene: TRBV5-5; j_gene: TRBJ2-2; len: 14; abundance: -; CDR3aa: CASSLEPGTGELFF; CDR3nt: TGTGCCAGCAGCTTGGAGCCAGGGACCGGGGAGCTGTTTTTT
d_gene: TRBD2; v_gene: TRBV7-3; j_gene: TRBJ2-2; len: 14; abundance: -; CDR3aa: CACGTSENTGELFF; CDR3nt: TGTGCCTGTGGGACTAGCGAGAACACCGGGGAGCTGTTTTTT
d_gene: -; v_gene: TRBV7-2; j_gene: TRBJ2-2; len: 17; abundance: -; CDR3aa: CASSLRRGFTNTGELFF; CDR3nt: TGTGCCAGCAGCTTACGGCGGGGATTCACTAACACCGGGGAGCTGTTTTTT
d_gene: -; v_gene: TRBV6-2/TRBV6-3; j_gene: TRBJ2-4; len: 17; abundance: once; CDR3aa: CASSYSNGPGAKNIQYF; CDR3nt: TGTGCCAGCAGTTACTCGAACGGTCCGGGGGCCAAAAACATTCAGTACTTC
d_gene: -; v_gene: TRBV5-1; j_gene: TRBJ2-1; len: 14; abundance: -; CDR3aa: CASRRPGLENEQFF; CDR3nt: TGCGCCAGCAGGAGACCGGGACTCGAAAATGAGCAGTTCTTC
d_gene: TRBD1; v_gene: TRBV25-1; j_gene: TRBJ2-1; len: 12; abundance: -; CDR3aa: CASGQGAEGQFF; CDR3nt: TGTGCCAGCGGACAGGGGGCGGAAGGGCAGTTCTTC
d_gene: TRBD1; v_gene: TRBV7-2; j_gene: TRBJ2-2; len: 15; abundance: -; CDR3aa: CASSFGQGDTGELFF; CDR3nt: TGTGCCAGCAGCTTCGGACAGGGGGACACCGGGGAGCTGTTTTTT
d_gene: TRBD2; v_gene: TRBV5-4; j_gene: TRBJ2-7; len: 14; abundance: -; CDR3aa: CASSSAGGMYEQYF; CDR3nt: TGTGCCAGCAGCTCAGCGGGGGGGATGTACGAGCAGTACTTC
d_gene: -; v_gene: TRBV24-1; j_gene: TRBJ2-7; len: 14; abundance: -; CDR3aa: CATSDGGGTYEQYF; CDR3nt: TGTGCCACCAGTGATGGGGGGGGCACCTACGAGCAGTACTTC
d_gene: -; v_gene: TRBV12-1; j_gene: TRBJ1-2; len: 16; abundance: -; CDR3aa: CASGTGTIRQGYGYTF; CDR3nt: TGTGCCAGCGGGACAGGGACCATACGGCAAGGCTATGGCTACACCTTC
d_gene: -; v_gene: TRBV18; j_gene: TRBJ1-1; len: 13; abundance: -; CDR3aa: CASSPKEDTEAFF; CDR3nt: TGTGCCAGCTCACCGAAGGAGGACACTGAAGCTTTCTTT
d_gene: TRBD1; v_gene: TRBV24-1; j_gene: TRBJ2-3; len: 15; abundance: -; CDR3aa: CATSDGHRGTDTQYF; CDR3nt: TGTGCCACCAGTGACGGGCACAGGGGGACAGATACGCAGTATTTT
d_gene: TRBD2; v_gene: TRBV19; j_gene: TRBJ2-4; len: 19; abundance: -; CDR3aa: CASSIRTSGGGIAKNIQYF; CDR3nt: TGTGCCAGTAGTATAAGGACTAGCGGGGGGGGTATAGCCAAAAACATTCAGTACTTC
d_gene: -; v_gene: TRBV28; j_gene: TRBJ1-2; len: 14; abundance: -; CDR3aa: CASSIDRTYGGYTF; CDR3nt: TGTGCCAGCAGTATCGACAGGACCTATGGTGGCTACACCTTC
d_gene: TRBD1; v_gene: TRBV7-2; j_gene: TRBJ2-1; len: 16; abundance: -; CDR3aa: CASSLAGTGGYNEQFF; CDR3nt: TGTGCCAGCAGCCTCGCCGGGACAGGGGGCTACAATGAGCAGTTCTTC
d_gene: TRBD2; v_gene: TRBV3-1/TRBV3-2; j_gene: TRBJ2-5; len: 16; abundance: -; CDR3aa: CASSQGLAGGQETQYF; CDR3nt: TGTGCCAGCAGCCAAGGACTAGCGGGGGGCCAAGAGACCCAGTACTTC
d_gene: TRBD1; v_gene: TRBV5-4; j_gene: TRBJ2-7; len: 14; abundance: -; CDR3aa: CASSLPGQGHEQYF; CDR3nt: TGTGCCAGCAGCTTGCCGGGACAGGGCCACGAGCAGTACTTC
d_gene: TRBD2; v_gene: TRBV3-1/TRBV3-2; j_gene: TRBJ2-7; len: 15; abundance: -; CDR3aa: CASSRTSGTAYEQYF; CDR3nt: TGTGCCAGCAGCCGCACTAGCGGGACCGCCTACGAGCAGTACTTC
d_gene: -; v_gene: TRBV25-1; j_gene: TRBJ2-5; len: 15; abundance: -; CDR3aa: CASSAFAGAKETQYF; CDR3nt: TGTGCCAGCAGTGCTTTCGCAGGGGCAAAGGAGACCCAGTACTTC
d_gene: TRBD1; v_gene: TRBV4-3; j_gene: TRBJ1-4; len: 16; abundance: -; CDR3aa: CASSRGQAPLGEKLFF; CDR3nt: TGCGCCAGCAGCCGGGGACAGGCCCCTTTGGGGGAAAAACTGTTTTTT
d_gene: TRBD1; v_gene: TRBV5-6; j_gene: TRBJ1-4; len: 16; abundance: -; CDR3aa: CASNLRGRGQGEKLFF; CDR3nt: TGTGCCAGCAACCTGCGGGGCAGGGGGCAGGGTGAAAAACTGTTTTTT
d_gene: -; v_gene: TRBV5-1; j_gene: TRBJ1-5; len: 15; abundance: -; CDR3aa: CASSVSGGLGQPQHF; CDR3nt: TGCGCCAGCAGCGTCTCGGGGGGGTTAGGGCAGCCCCAGCATTTT
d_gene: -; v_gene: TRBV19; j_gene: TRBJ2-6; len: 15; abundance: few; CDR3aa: CASSRQSSGANVLTF; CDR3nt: TGTGCCAGTAGTCGACAGAGCTCTGGGGCCAACGTCCTGACTTTC
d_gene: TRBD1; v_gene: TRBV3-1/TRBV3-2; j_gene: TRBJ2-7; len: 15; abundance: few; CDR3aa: CASSRGTGGRYEQYF; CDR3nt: TGTGCCAGCAGCCGAGGGACAGGGGGAAGGTACGAGCAGTACTTC
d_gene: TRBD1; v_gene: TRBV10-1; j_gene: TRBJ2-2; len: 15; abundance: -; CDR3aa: CASRAGTGNTGELFF; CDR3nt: TGCGCCAGCCGGGCCGGGACAGGGAACACCGGGGAGCTGTTTTTT
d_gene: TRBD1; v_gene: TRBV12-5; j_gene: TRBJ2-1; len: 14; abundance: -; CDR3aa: CASGLRQGAYEQFF; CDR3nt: TGTGCTAGTGGTTTGCGGCAGGGGGCCTATGAGCAGTTCTTC
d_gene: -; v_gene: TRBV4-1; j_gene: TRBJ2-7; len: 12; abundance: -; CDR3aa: CASSQRGNEQYF; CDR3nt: TGCGCCAGCAGCCAACGGGGGAACGAGCAGTACTTC